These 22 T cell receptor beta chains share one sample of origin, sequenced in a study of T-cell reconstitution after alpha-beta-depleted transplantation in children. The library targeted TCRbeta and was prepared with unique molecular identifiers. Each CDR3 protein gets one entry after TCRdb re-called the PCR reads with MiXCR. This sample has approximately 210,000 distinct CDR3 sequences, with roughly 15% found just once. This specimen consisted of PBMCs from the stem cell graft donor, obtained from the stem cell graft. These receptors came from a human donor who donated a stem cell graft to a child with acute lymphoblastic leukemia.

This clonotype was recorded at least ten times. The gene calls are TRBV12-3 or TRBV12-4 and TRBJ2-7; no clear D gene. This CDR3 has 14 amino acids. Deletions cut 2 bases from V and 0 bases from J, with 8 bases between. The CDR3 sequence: CASSLRPTSYEQYF. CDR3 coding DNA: TGTGCCAGCAGTTTACGGCCTACCTCCTACGAGCAGTACTTC.

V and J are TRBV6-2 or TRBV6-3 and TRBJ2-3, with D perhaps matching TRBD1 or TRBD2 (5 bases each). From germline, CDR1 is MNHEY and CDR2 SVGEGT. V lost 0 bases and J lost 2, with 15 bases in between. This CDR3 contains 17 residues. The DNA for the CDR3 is TGTGCCAGCAGTTACTCGAGGGACGCCACAACCACAGATACGCAGTATTTT. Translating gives CASSYSRDATTTDTQYF.

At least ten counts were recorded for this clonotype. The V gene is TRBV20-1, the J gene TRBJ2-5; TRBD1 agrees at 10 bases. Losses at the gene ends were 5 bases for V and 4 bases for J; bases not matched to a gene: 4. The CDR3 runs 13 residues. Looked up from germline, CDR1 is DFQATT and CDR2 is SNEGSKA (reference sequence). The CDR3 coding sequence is TGCAGTGCTCGGACAGGGGGGGGAGAGACCCAGTACTTC. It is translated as CSARTGGGETQYF.

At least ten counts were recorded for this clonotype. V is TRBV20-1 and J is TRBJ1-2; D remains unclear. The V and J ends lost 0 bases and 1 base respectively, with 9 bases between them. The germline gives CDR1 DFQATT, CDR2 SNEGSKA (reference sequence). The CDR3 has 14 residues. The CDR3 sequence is CSARDQADNYGYTF. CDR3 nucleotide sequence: TGCAGTGCTAGAGATCAGGCGGATAACTATGGCTACACCTTC.

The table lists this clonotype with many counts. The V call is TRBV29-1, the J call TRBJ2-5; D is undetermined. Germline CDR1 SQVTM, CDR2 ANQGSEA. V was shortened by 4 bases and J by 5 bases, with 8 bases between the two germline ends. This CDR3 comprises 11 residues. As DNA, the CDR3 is TGCAGCGTTGGAGTGGTGGAGACCCAGTACTTC. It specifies CSVGVVETQYF.

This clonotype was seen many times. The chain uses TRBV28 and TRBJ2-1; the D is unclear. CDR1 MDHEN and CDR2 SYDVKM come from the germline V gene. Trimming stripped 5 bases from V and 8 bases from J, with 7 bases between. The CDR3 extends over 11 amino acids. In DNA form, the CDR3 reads TGTGCCAGCAGTGGGCCCCATGAGCAGTTCTTC. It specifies CASSGPHEQFF.

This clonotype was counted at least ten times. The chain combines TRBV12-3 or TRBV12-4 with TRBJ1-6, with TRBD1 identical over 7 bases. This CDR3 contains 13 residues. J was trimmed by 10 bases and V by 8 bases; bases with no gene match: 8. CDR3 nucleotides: TGTGCCAGCGCCTCAGGGGGAGGATCACCCCTCCACTTT. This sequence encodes CASASGGGSPLHF.

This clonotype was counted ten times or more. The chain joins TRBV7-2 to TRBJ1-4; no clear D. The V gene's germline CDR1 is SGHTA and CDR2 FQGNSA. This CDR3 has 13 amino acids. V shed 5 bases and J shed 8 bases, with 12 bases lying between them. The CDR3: CASSIRPREKLFF. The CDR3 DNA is TGTGCCAGCAGCATTAGACCTCGGGAAAAACTGTTTTTT.

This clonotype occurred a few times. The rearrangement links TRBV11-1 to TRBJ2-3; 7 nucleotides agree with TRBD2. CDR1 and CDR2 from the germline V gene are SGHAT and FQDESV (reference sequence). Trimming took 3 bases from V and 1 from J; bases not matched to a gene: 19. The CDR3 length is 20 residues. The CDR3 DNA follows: TGTGCCAGCAGCTTCCCCCTTGGCTTTGCGGGAGACTCTGGCACAGATACGCAGTATTTT. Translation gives CASSFPLGFAGDSGTDTQYF.

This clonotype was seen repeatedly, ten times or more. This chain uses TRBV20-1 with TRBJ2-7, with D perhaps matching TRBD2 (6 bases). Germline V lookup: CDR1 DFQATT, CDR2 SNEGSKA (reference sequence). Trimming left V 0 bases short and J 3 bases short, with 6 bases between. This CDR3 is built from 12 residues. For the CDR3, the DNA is TGCAGTGCTAGAGAGGGGGGCTACGAGCAGTACTTC. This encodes CSAREGGYEQYF.

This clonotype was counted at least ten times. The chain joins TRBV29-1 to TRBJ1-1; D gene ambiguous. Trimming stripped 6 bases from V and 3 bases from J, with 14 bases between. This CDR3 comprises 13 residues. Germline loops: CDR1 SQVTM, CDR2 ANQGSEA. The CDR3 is CSVASLADTEAFF. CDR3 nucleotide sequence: TGCAGCGTGGCGTCTCTGGCGGACACTGAAGCTTTCTTT. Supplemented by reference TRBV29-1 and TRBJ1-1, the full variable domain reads SAVISQKPSRDICQRGTSLTIQCQVDSQVTMMFWYRQQPGQSLTLIATANQGSEATYESGFVIDKFPISRPNLTFSTLTVSNMSPEDSSIYLCSVASLADTEAFFGQGTRLTVV.

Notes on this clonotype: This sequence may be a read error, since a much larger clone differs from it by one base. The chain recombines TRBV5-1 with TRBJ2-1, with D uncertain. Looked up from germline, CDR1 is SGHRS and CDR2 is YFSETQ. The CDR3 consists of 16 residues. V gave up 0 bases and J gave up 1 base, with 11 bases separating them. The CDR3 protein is CASSLDPNRSYNEQFF. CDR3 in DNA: TGCGCCAGCAGCTTGGATCCGAACAGATCCTACAATGAGCAGTTCTTC.

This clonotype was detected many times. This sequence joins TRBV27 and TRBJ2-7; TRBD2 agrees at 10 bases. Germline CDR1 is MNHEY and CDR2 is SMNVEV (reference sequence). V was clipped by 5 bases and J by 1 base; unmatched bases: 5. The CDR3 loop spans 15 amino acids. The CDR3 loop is CASSQSGRGSYEQYF. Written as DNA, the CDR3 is TGTGCCAGCAGTCAAAGCGGGAGGGGGTCCTACGAGCAGTACTTC.

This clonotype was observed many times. The CDR3 here is CASSLTRTKHEQYF. In DNA form, the CDR3 reads TGTGCCAGCAGCTTAACCAGGACGAAGCATGAGCAGTACTTC. The chain links TRBV7-8 to TRBJ2-7; D gene uncertain. CDR1 and CDR2 from the germline V gene are SGHVS and FQNEAQ. V lost 2 bases and J 7 bases, leaving 15 bases between the germline ends. There are 14 residues in the CDR3.

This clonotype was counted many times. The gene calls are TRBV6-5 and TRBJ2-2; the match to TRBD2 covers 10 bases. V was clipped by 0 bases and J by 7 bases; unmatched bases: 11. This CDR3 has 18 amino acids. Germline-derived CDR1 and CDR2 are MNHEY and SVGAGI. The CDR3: CASSYSRVLAGANGELFF. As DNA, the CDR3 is TGTGCCAGCAGTTACTCGAGGGTGCTAGCGGGGGCTAACGGGGAGCTGTTTTTT.

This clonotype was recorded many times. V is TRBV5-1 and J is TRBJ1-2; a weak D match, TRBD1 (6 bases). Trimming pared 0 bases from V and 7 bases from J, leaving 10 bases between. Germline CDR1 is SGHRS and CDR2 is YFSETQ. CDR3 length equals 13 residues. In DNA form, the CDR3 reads TGCGCCAGCAGCTTGGAGGGGGGAGGTGGCTACACCTTC. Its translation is CASSLEGGGGYTF.

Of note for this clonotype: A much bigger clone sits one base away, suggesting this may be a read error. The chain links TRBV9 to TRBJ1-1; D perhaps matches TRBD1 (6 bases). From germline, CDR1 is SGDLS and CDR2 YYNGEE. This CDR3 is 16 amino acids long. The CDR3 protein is CASSVGGRGVNTDAFF. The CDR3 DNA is TGTGCCAGCAGCGTAGGGGGCAGGGGTGTAAACACTGACGCTTTCTTT.

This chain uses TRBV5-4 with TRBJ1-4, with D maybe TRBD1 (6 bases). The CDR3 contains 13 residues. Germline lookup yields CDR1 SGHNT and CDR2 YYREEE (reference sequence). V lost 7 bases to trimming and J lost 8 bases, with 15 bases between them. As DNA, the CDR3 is TGTGCCAGCGGTGCAGGGGTTAGGGAAAAACTGTTTTTT. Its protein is CASGAGVREKLFF.

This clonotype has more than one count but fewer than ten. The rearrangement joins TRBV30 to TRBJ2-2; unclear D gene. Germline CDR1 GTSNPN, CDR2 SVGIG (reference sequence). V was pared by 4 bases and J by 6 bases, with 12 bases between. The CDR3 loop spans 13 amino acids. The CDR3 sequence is CAWTLVSAGELFF. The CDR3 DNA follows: TGTGCCTGGACTCTAGTTTCTGCCGGGGAGCTGTTTTTT. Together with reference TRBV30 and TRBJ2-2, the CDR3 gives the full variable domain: SQTIHQWPATLVQPVGSPLSLECTVEGTSNPNLYWYRQAAGRGLQLLFYSVGIGQISSEVPQNLSASRPQDRQFILSSKKLLLSDSGFYLCAWTLVSAGELFFGEGSRLTVL.

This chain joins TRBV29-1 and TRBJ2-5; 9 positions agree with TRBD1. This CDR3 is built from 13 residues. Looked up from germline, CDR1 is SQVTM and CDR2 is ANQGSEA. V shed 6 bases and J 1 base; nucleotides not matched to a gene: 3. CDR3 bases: TGCAGCGTCCCGGGACAGGGCCAAGAGACCCAGTACTTC. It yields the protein CSVPGQGQETQYF.

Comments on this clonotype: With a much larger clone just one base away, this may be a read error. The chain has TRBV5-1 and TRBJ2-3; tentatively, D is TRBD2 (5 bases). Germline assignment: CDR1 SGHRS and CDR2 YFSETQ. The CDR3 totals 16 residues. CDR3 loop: CDSSLEGGSMRDTQYF. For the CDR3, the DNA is TGCGACAGCAGCTTGGAAGGCGGGTCAATGAGAGATACGCAGTATTTT.

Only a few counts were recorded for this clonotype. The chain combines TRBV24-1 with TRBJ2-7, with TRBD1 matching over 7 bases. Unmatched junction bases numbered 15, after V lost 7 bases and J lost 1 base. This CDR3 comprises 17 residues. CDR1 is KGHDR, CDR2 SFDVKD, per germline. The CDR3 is CATSPHPGTEKSYEQYF. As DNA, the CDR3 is TGTGCCACCAGCCCTCATCCGGGGACAGAAAAGTCCTACGAGCAGTACTTC.